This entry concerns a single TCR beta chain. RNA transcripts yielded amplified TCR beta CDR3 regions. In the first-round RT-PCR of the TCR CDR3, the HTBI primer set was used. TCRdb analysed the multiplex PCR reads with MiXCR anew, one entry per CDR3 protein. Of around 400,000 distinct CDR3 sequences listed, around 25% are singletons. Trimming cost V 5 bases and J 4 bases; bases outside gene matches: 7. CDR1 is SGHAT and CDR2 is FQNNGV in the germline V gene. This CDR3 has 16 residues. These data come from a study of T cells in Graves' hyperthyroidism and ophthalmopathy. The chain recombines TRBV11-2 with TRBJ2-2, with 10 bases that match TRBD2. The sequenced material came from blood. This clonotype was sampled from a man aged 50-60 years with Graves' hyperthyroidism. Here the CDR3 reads CASSDSGRRVTGELFF. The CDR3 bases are TGTGCCAGCAGCGATAGCGGGAGGAGGGTCACCGGGGAGCTGTTTTTT.